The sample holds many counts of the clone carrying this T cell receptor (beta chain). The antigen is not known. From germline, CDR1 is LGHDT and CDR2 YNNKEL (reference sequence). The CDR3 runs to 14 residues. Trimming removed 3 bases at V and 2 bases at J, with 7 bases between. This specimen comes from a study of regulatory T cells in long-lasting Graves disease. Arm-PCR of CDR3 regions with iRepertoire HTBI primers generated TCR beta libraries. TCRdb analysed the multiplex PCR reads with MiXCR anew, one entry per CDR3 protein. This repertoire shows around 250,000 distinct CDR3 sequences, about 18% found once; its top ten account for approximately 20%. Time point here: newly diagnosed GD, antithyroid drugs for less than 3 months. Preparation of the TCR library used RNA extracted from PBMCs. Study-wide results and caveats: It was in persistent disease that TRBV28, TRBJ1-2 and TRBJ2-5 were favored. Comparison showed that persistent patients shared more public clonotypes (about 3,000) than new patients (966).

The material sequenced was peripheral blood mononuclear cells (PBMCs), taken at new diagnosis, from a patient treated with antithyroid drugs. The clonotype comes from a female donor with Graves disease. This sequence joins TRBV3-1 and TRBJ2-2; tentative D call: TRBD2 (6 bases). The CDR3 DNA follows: TGTGCCAGCAGCCACGGGAGAAACACCGGGGAGCTGTTTTTT. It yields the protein CASSHGRNTGELFF.